The present T cell receptor (beta chain) was sequenced within a study of shared clonotypes between healthy human individuals. Remarks on this clone: Its antigen remains unknown.

After removal of 8 bases from V and 4 bases from J, the junction contained 7 bases not matched to a gene. From germline, CDR1 is MNHNS and CDR2 SASEGT. The CDR3 is 13 residues long. The study's findings and limits: The sharing of about 5.3% of naive CD4 clonotypes was seen across several donors. Sharing of clonotypes among donors was expected to vary with sequencing depth.

Sequenced by immunoSEQ multiplex PCR; TCRdb stores in-frame clones only, minus some. This sample has 2 million to 3 million clones, with more than 90% found just once. The V call is TRBV6-1, the J call TRBJ1-1, with TRBD1 matching 7 bases. Sequencing input: naive CD4+ T cells sorted from blood. The subset denotes: CD45RA+ positively selected. The origin of this receptor is a man between 18 and 35 years old in good health. The chain's CDR3 is CASSQGFGTEAFF. The CDR3 coding sequence is TGTGCCAGCTCACAGGGGTTCGGCACTGAAGCTTTCTTT.